The entry below describes one T cell receptor beta chain. TCRdb re-called the 5' RACE reads, yielding one record per CDR3 amino acid sequence without DNA. This sample's table has about 380,000 distinct CDR3 sequences. The record originates from a study of T cells expressing NK-cell markers. Per germline, CDR1 SGHNT and CDR2 YYREEE (reference sequence). CDR3 length: 15 amino acids. This clonotype was obtained from a man aged 18 to 69 in good health. The sample comprised blood T cells: a sorted CD56 or NKG2C T cell subset, CD4+ or CD8+ T cells, or bulk PBMC T cells (not recorded which). The V gene is TRBV5-4, the J gene TRBJ2-7; TCRdb designates TRBD1, a call that cannot be tested without DNA. CDR3 sequence: CASSSVGQGSYEQYF.